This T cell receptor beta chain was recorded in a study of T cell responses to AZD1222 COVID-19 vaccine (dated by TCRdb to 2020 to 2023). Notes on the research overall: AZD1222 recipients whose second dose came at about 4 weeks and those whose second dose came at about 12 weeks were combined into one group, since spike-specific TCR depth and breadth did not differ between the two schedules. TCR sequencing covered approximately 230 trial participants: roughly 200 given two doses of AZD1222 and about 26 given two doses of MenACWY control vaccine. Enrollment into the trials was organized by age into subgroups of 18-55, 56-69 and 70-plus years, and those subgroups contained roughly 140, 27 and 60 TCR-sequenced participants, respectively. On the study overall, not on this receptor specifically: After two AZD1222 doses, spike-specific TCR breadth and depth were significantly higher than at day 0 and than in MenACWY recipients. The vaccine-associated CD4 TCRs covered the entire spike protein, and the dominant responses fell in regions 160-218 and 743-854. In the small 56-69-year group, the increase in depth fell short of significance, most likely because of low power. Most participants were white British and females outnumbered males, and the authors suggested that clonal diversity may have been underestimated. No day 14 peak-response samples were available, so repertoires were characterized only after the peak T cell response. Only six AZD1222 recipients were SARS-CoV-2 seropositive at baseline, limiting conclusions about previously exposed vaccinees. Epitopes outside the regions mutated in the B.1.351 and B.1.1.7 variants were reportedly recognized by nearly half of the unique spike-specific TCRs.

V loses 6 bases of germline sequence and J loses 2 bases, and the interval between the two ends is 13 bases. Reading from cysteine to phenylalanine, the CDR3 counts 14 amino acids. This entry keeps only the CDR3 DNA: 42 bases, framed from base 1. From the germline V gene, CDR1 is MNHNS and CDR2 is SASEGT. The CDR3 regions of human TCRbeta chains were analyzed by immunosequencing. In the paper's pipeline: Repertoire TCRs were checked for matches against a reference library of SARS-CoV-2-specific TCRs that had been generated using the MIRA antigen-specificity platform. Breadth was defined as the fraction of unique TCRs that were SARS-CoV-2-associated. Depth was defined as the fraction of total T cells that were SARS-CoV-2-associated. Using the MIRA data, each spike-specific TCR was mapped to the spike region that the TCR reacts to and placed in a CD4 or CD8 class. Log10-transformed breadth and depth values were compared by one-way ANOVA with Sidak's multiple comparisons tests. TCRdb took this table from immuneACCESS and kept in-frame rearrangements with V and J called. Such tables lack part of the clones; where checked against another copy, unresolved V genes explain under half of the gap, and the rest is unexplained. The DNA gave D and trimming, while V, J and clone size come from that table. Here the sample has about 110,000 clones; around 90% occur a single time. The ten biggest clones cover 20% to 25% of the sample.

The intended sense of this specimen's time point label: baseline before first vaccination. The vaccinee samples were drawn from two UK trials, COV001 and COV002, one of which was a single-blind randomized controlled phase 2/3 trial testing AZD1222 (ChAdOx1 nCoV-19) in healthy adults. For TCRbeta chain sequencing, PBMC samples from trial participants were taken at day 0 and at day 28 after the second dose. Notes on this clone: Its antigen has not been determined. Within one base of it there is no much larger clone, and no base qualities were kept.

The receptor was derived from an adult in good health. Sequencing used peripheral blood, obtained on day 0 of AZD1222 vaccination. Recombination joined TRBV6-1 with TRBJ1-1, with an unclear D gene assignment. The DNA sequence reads TGTGCCAGCAGCTCATTCGAAAGAAACACTGAAGCTTTCTTT. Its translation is CASSSFERNTEAFF.